A single sample is the source of the 24 T cell receptor beta chains below, sequenced in a study of T cell responses to AZD1222 COVID-19 vaccine (dated by TCRdb to the early 2020s). Library prep was done by the immunoSEQ multiplex PCR assay. This is the immuneACCESS table as TCRdb keeps it, with only in-frame sequences that have V and J called. A part of the clones is gone; compared with another copy, unresolved V genes explain less than half, and the rest is unexplained. This sample gives roughly 120,000 clones in total; 88% of them show up just once. The ten largest clones take up 3.5% of the sample. Per the publication, the time point label means: about 28 days (+/-7) after the second vaccine dose. The sequences come from peripheral blood, collected 28 days after the second AZD1222 dose. The receptor source for this set is an adult who received the AZD1222 COVID-19 vaccine.

The sample holds a few counts of this clone. The CDR3: CASSQWGNTEAFF. The CDR3 DNA reads TGCGCCAGCAGTCAATGGGGGAACACTGAAGCTTTCTTT. The chain joins TRBV23-1 to TRBJ1-1; D unresolved. TRBV23-1 is an ORF for which the function is uncertain. Deletions cut 1 base from V and 1 base from J, with 4 bases between. CDR3 length: 13 residues.

The chain's CDR3 is CASSKDGGNGYTF. The CDR3, as DNA: TGTGCCAGCAGCAAAGATGGAGGGAACGGCTACACCTTC. V usage is TRBV21-1 and J usage is TRBJ1-2. TRBV21-1 is a pseudogene. The CDR3 is 13 residues long.

The DNA of the CDR3 is TGTGCCAGCAGCTTGGATAGTAAGGCTCAAGAGACCCAGTACTTC. Protein: CASSLDSKAQETQYF. The V and J genes are TRBV5-6 and TRBJ2-5; D unclear. This CDR3 has 15 amino acids. Looked up from germline, CDR1 is SGHDT and CDR2 is YYEEEE. V gave up 0 bases and J gave up 2 bases, with 11 bases separating them.

This clone turned up a few times. This chain joins TRBV2 and TRBJ1-1, with D uncertain. The CDR3 consists of 14 residues. The germline CDR1 and CDR2 sequences are SNHLY and FYNNEI. V was shortened by 0 bases and J by 4 bases, with 9 bases between the two germline ends. The CDR3 nucleotides read TGTGCCAGCAGTGAAGCTTTGGTTTCCACTGAAGCTTTCTTT. This gives the protein CASSEALVSTEAFF.

The chain uses TRBV6-5 and TRBJ1-1; D is unresolved. Trimming left V 2 bases short and J 1 base short, with 11 bases between. This CDR3 has 15 amino acids. Germline V gene lookup returns CDR1 MNHEY and CDR2 SVGAGI. For the CDR3, the DNA is TGTGCCAGCAGTTACGTTCGGGAGGGGAACACTGAAGCTTTCTTT. Amino acids: CASSYVREGNTEAFF.

The V and J genes are TRBV9 and TRBJ2-7; perhaps TRBD1 as D (6 bases). The V gene's germline CDR1 is SGDLS and CDR2 YYNGEE. V gave up 0 bases and J gave up 9 bases, with 16 bases separating them. This CDR3 contains 14 residues. The CDR3 nucleotides read TGTGCCAGCAGCGTAGCTAGGGACATGGTGGGGCAGTACTTC. Residues: CASSVARDMVGQYF.

This clone was picked up a small number of times. This chain connects TRBV5-1 to TRBJ2-2, with 10 bases lining up with TRBD1. CDR3 length: 18 residues. Germline CDR1 and CDR2: SGHRS and YFSETQ. The V and J ends lost 3 bases and 5 bases, in that order; junction bases with no gene match: 13. CDR3 amino acids: CASSSQTGGVRRTGELFF. CDR3 nucleotide sequence: TGCGCCAGCAGCTCGCAGACAGGGGGCGTTCGACGGACCGGGGAGCTGTTTTTT.

The CDR3 nucleotides are TGTGCCTGGAGTGTACTTAGGGCGGGGGAGACCCAGTACTTC. It is translated as CAWSVLRAGETQYF. The chain recombines TRBV30 with TRBJ2-5; TRBD2 is a possible D gene (6 bases). Trimming left V 0 bases short and J 5 bases short, with 13 bases between. CDR1 and CDR2 from the germline V gene are GTSNPN and SVGIG (reference sequence). CDR3 length: 14 amino acids.

The V call is TRBV10-3, the J call TRBJ1-3, with 8 bases fitting TRBD1. In germline, CDR1 is ENHRY, CDR2 SYGVKD. This CDR3 region has 14 residues. J was trimmed by 4 bases and V by 10 bases; bases with no gene match: 9. The DNA of the CDR3 is TGTGCCAGCTGGGGGACAGGAAGAGGAAACACCATATATTTT. Amino acid sequence: CASWGTGRGNTIYF.

This clone has just one count. The chain joins TRBV21-1 to TRBJ2-1; TRBD2 is the table's D call and was not checked against the DNA. TRBV21-1 is a listed pseudogene. The CDR3 sequence is 18 residues long. The CDR3: CASSKKPRGNHGYNEQFF. For the CDR3, the DNA is TGTGCCAGCAGCAAAAAACCCCGGGGGAATCACGGCTACAATGAGCAGTTCTTC.

This chain joins TRBV27 and TRBJ2-3; 8 nucleotides match TRBD2. CDR3 length: 14 amino acids. Losses at the gene ends were 6 bases for V and 3 bases for J; bases not matched to a gene: 5. The V gene's germline CDR1 is MNHEY and CDR2 SMNVEV (reference sequence). The CDR3 region is CASRLGLGTDTQYF. CDR3 coding DNA: TGTGCCAGCAGGTTGGGACTAGGTACAGATACGCAGTATTTT.

The V and J genes are TRBV6-5 and TRBJ1-5; TRBD1 is a possible D gene (5 bases). The ends were cut back, 3 bases at V and 0 bases at J, with 6 bases in the middle. This CDR3 spans 14 amino acids. Germline loops: CDR1 MNHEY, CDR2 SVGAGI. In DNA form, the CDR3 reads TGTGCCAGCAGTTATGGGGCTAGCAATCAGCCCCAGCATTTT. Encoded protein: CASSYGASNQPQHF.

The J gene is TRBJ2-1, the V gene TRBV6-2 or TRBV6-3; D might be TRBD2 (7 bases). The V end was cut by 0 bases, the J end by 4 bases, with 10 bases between. The CDR3 extends over 15 amino acids. Germline CDR1 MNHEY, CDR2 SVGEGT. The CDR3 protein is CASSYSGGHYNEQFF. The CDR3 DNA reads as TGTGCCAGCAGTTACTCCGGGGGGCATTACAATGAGCAGTTCTTC.

The chain recombines TRBV5-6 with TRBJ2-1, with D perhaps matching TRBD2 (5 bases). This CDR3 spans 13 amino acids. CDR1 is SGHDT and CDR2 is YYEEEE in the germline V gene. Trimming stripped 0 bases from V and 4 bases from J, with 5 bases between. The CDR3 DNA reads as TGTGCCAGCAGCTTGGGACTATACAATGAGCAGTTCTTC. Its protein product is CASSLGLYNEQFF.

The chain uses TRBV5-4 and TRBJ2-7, with a possible D match to TRBD2 (6 bases). This CDR3 is built from 11 residues. Germline loops: CDR1 SGHNT, CDR2 YYREEE (reference sequence). Trimming left V 5 bases short and J 6 bases short, with 9 bases between. The CDR3 nucleotides read TGTGCCAGCAGTCCCGGGGGCGAGCAGTACTTC. Amino acids: CASSPGGEQYF.

J is TRBJ1-5 and V is TRBV18; D possibly corresponds to TRBD1 (6 bases). CDR1 and CDR2 from the germline V gene are KGHSH and LQKENI. V was clipped by 2 bases and J by 9 bases, with 23 bases between them. This CDR3 spans 17 amino acids. CDR3 protein: CASSPSLRGTVEGPQHF. The CDR3 DNA is TGTGCCAGCTCACCAAGTCTCAGGGGAACTGTGGAGGGGCCCCAGCATTTT.

V usage is TRBV25-1 and J usage is TRBJ1-2; D is uncertain. The germline V gene encodes CDR1 MGHDK and CDR2 SYGVNS. Deletions cut 3 bases from V and 7 bases from J, with 6 bases between. The CDR3 totals 11 residues. The CDR3 nucleotides read TGTGCCAGCAGTGACGGTGGTGGCTACACCTTC. Translation: CASSDGGGYTF.

The chain couples TRBV4-3 to TRBJ1-2; weak D call: TRBD1 (6 bases). Germline V CDR1 and CDR2: LGHNA, YSLEER. V lost 4 bases and J lost 5, with 17 bases in between. The CDR3 length is 15 residues. The CDR3, as DNA: TGCGCCAGCAGCCCGGGACAAGGGGTTGTTTATGGCTACACCTTC. Its protein product is CASSPGQGVVYGYTF.

The rearrangement uses TRBV29-1 and TRBJ2-7, with 11 bases fitting TRBD1. With 7 bases clipped from V and 7 bases from J, the junction kept 6 bases outside the gene matches. Germline V gives CDR1 SQVTM, CDR2 ANQGSEA. The CDR3 is made up of 12 amino acids. CDR3 coding DNA: TGCAGCGCTTTGGACAGGGGGCGGGAGCAGTACTTC. Its translation is CSALDRGREQYF.

The gene calls are TRBV9 and TRBJ1-1, with D maybe TRBD1 (6 bases). The CDR3 is made up of 15 amino acids. The germline gives CDR1 SGDLS, CDR2 YYNGEE. Trimming took 3 bases from V and 6 from J, leaving 18 bases between them. The CDR3 nucleotides are TGTGCCAGCAGCGAGCCCGCGGGGGGGGGCGCTGAAGCTTTCTTT. It encodes CASSEPAGGGAEAFF.

The J gene is TRBJ1-3, the V gene TRBV7-6, with D hard to call. Germline lookup yields CDR1 SGHVS and CDR2 FNYEAQ. This CDR3 has 17 amino acids. The V end lost 1 base, the J end lost 4 bases, and 17 bases lay between the germline ends. In DNA, the CDR3 is TGTGCCAGCAGCTTAGGAGACCCGGGGTTTTCAGGAAACACCATATATTTT. It yields the protein CASSLGDPGFSGNTIYF.

CDR3 amino acids: CASSFQAGRGELFF. CDR3 DNA sequence: TGTGCCAGCAGCTTCCAAGCGGGGAGGGGGGAGCTGTTTTTT. The gene calls are TRBV5-6 and TRBJ2-2, with 7 bases that match TRBD2. Germline values: CDR1 SGHDT, CDR2 YYEEEE. J gave up 8 bases and V 2 bases, and 6 bases lay outside the gene matches. The CDR3 runs 14 residues. The variable domain in full, completed from reference TRBV5-6 and TRBJ2-2, reads DAGVTQSPTHLIKTRGQQVTLRCSPKSGHDTVSWYQQALGQGPQFIFQYYEEEERQRGNFPDRFSGHQFPNYSSELNVNALLLGDSALYLCASSFQAGRGELFFGEGSRLTVL.

The CDR3 nucleotides read TGTGCCAGCAGCCCCCTGATGAAACCGACCCCTAATACCTACAATGAGCAGTTCTTC. Amino acid sequence: CASSPLMKPTPNTYNEQFF. The gene calls are TRBV14 and TRBJ2-1, with unresolved D. The CDR3 has 19 residues. Germline V lookup: CDR1 SGHDN, CDR2 FVKESK. V dropped 4 bases and J dropped 2 bases, with 24 bases sitting between them.

The chain is built from TRBV27 and TRBJ1-2; 11 bases are shared with TRBD1. The CDR3 runs 15 residues. Germline CDR1 is MNHEY and CDR2 is SMNVEV (reference sequence). J was trimmed by 2 bases and V by 4 bases; bases with no gene match: 3. Written as DNA, the CDR3 is TGTGCCAGCAGTTCCGGGACAGGGGGGAACTATGGCTACACCTTC. Residues: CASSSGTGGNYGYTF.